Sequencing of this TCR beta chain was carried out in a study of T-cell reconstitution after alpha-beta-depleted transplantation in children. Researchers prepared the TCRbeta library using unique molecular identifiers, the study reports. MiXCR was run by TCRdb on the PCR reads, yielding one entry per CDR3 protein. The sample lists 60,000 or so distinct CDR3 sequences, around 40% occurring once. The length of the CDR3 is 14 residues. CDR1 is SGHTA, CDR2 FQGNSA, per germline. The J segment lost 4 bases and the V segment lost 4 bases, leaving 3 bases of the junction unmatched. The chain employs TRBV7-2 and TRBJ1-4; 7 bases align to TRBD1. This clonotype was obtained from a male patient under 18 who had a stem cell transplant for acute lymphoblastic leukemia, so the T cells may come from the graft donor. The material sequenced was PBMCs, mostly from graft donor cells, taken 360 days after TCRalphabeta/CD19-depleted stem cell transplant. CDR3 protein: CASSSGTVNEKLFF. The CDR3 DNA is TGTGCCAGCAGCTCCGGGACAGTTAATGAAAAACTGTTTTTT.